This entry lists 32 T cell receptor beta chains sequenced from one sample in a study of neurological immune-mediated disorders. TCRdb reprocessed the 5' RACE reads via MiXCR and lists one record per CDR3 protein. The repertoire holds about 70,000 distinct CDR3 sequences, with 5.2% as singletons. Specimen: PBMCs. The origin of the receptors is a human donor with multiple sclerosis. The donor label of this sample is uncertain.

This clonotype was observed many times. The chain combines TRBV20-1 with TRBJ1-1, with D possibly matching TRBD1 (6 bases). Trimming pared 2 bases from V and 5 bases from J, leaving 12 bases between. The CDR3 runs 13 residues. Germline CDR1 is DFQATT and CDR2 is SNEGSKA (reference sequence). CDR3: CSARLQGRTEAFF. The CDR3, as DNA: TGCAGTGCTAGATTGCAGGGGAGGACTGAAGCTTTCTTT.

This clonotype was observed at least ten times. This chain uses TRBV5-1 with TRBJ2-3; D gene ambiguous. The germline CDR1 and CDR2 sequences are SGHRS and YFSETQ. V was cut by 4 bases and J by 7 bases, with 10 bases left in between. CDR3 length: 12 amino acids. The CDR3 loop is CASSNDRYTQYF. The CDR3, as DNA: TGCGCCAGCAGCAACGACCGATATACGCAGTATTTT.

This clonotype was counted many times. The rearrangement joins TRBV20-1 to TRBJ1-2; 10 positions match TRBD1. Germline V gives CDR1 DFQATT, CDR2 SNEGSKA (reference sequence). Trimming took 5 bases from V and 2 from J; bases not matched to a gene: 2. CDR3 size: 13 residues. Written as DNA, the CDR3 is TGCAGTGCTTGGGACAGGGGCAACTATGGCTACACCTTC. Translation: CSAWDRGNYGYTF.

This clonotype has a count of ten or more. The rearrangement links TRBV20-1 to TRBJ1-2; 9 bases agree with TRBD1. V lost 4 bases and J lost 5; bases outside the gene matches: 17. There are 17 residues in the CDR3. Per germline, CDR1 DFQATT and CDR2 SNEGSKA (reference sequence). The CDR3 is CSAKVSQGRQGGYGYTF. CDR3 DNA sequence: TGCAGTGCTAAGGTGTCCCAGGGGCGACAGGGGGGTTATGGCTACACCTTC.

This clonotype was recorded at least ten times. The chain has TRBV5-1 and TRBJ1-1; D might be TRBD1 (5 bases). Trimming took 0 bases from V and 0 from J, leaving 15 bases between them. The germline V gene has CDR1 SGHRS and CDR2 YFSETQ. This CDR3 contains 17 residues. The CDR3 protein is CASSLGATGTLNTEAFF. The CDR3 DNA follows: TGCGCCAGCAGCTTGGGAGCCACAGGAACCCTGAACACTGAAGCTTTCTTT.

This clonotype was seen at least ten times. This chain uses TRBV20-1 with TRBJ1-1; no clear D gene. The CDR3 has 15 residues. Germline V gene lookup returns CDR1 DFQATT and CDR2 SNEGSKA (reference sequence). Trimming left V 2 bases short and J 2 bases short, with 15 bases between. CDR3 bases: TGCAGTGCTAGACCACGGGTCCCCACTAACACTGAAGCTTTCTTT. This translates into CSARPRVPTNTEAFF.

This clonotype was recorded many times. This chain joins TRBV7-2 and TRBJ1-1; weak D call: TRBD1 (5 bases). The germline V gene has CDR1 SGHTA and CDR2 FQGNSA. The CDR3 contains 14 residues. The V and J ends lost 8 bases and 6 bases respectively, with 19 bases between them. In nucleotides, the CDR3 is TGTGCCAGCGTCTCCGGGACCGACGGCCCTGAAGCTTTCTTT. This translates into CASVSGTDGPEAFF.

This clonotype was counted ten times or more. V is TRBV15 and J is TRBJ1-1, with 9 bases that match TRBD1. The CDR3 runs to 17 residues. CDR1 is LNHNV and CDR2 is YYDKDF in the germline V gene (reference sequence). Losses at the gene ends were 4 bases for V and 2 bases for J; bases not matched to a gene: 11. CDR3 DNA sequence: TGTGCCACCAGCACCCGGACAGGGGTCCCTAAAAACACTGAAGCTTTCTTT. Protein product: CATSTRTGVPKNTEAFF.

The V call is TRBV18, the J call TRBJ1-1, with D unclear. The V end lost 6 bases, the J end lost 3 bases, and 14 bases lay between the germline ends. The length of the CDR3 is 14 residues. The V gene's germline CDR1 is KGHSH and CDR2 LQKENI. The CDR3 reads CASSLRYFDTEAFF. In DNA, the CDR3 is TGTGCCAGCTCTCTTAGATACTTCGACACTGAAGCTTTCTTT. The full variable domain, completed using reference TRBV18 and TRBJ1-1, is NAGVMQNPRHLVRRRGQEARLRCSPMKGHSHVYWYRQLPEEGLKFMVYLQKENIIDESGMPKERFSAEFPKEGPSILRIQQVVRGDSAAYFCASSLRYFDTEAFFGQGTRLTVV.

Many counts were recorded for this clonotype. The J gene is TRBJ2-3, the V gene TRBV7-9, with D hard to call. The CDR3 is 15 residues long. With 6 bases removed from V and 7 bases from J, the gap between germline ends came to 20 bases. Germline V CDR1 and CDR2: SEHNR, FQNEAQ (reference sequence). CDR3 loop: CASSPRTGWEYTQYF. The CDR3 region has the DNA TGTGCCAGCAGTCCGCGGACCGGTTGGGAATATACGCAGTATTTT. The complete variable domain, with remaining parts taken from reference TRBV7-9 and TRBJ2-3, reads DTGVSQNPRHKITKRGQNVTFRCDPISEHNRLYWYRQTLGQGPEFLTYFQNEAQLEKSRLLSDRFSAERPKGSFSTLEIQRTEQGDSAMYLCASSPRTGWEYTQYFGPGTRLTVL.

This clonotype was recorded many times. The genes are TRBV4-1 and TRBJ2-3; possibly TRBD2 for D (5 bases). V gave up 1 base and J gave up 4 bases, with 9 bases separating them. CDR3 size: 14 residues. Germline CDR1 and CDR2: MGHRA and YSYEKL. CDR3 bases: TGCGCCAGCAGCCAAGGAATACTAGCAGATACGCAGTATTTT. Its protein product is CASSQGILADTQYF.

This clonotype was seen repeatedly, ten times or more. The V and J genes are TRBV5-1 and TRBJ2-7, with D tentatively TRBD1 (6 bases). The V gene lost 0 bases and the J gene lost 0 bases, with 7 bases spanning the gap. Germline CDR1 reads SGHRS; CDR2 reads YFSETQ. The CDR3 is 14 residues long. The CDR3, as DNA: TGCGCCAGCAGCTTGGGAGGGGGCTCCTACGAGCAGTACTTC. This gives the protein CASSLGGGSYEQYF.

This clonotype was counted at least ten times. J is TRBJ1-2 and V is TRBV20-1; D is possibly TRBD1 (6 bases). This CDR3 contains 12 residues. Germline values: CDR1 DFQATT, CDR2 SNEGSKA (reference sequence). Trimming removed 6 bases from V and 3 bases from J, with 11 bases in between. The CDR3, as DNA: TGCAGTGCCAGCGGGGGCTACTATGGCTACACCTTC. This encodes CSASGGYYGYTF.

This clonotype was detected many times. This chain links TRBV6-5 with TRBJ2-1, with TRBD2 matching 9 bases. Germline CDR1 MNHEY, CDR2 SVGAGI. The CDR3 spans 15 residues. Trimming at V came to 5 bases and at J to 5 bases, leaving 7 bases not matched to a gene. The CDR3 protein is CASSRRLAGDNEQFF. The CDR3 nucleotides read TGTGCCAGCAGTCGTCGTTTAGCGGGGGACAATGAGCAGTTCTTC.

This clonotype was found many times. The chain uses TRBV7-2 and TRBJ2-3, with TRBD2 matching over 8 bases. CDR1 and CDR2 from the germline V gene are SGHTA and FQGNSA. Germline trimming cut 6 bases from V and 4 bases from J; bases unmatched to any gene: 6. This CDR3 contains 14 residues. CDR3 bases: TGTGCCAGCAGTCGAAGCGGGGGTCCAGATACGCAGTATTTT. Its protein product is CASSRSGGPDTQYF.

Many counts were recorded for this clonotype. V gene TRBV3-1 combines with J gene TRBJ2-1; weak D call: TRBD2 (7 bases). In germline, CDR1 is LGHDT, CDR2 YNNKEL (reference sequence). Trimming left V 5 bases short and J 7 bases short, with 12 bases between. CDR3 size: 13 residues. This CDR3 reads CASSRGGRNEQFF. Here the CDR3 DNA reads TGTGCCAGCAGCAGGGGGGGCCGTAATGAGCAGTTCTTC.

V usage is TRBV6-1 and J usage is TRBJ1-1, with 7 bases identical to TRBD1. Unmatched junction bases numbered 7, after V lost 0 bases and J lost 0 bases. Looked up from germline, CDR1 is MNHNS and CDR2 is SASEGT. The CDR3 is 17 residues long. The CDR3 DNA reads TGTGCCAGCAGTGAAGCGCTTCGGGACAGAATGAACACTGAAGCTTTCTTT. Its protein product is CASSEALRDRMNTEAFF.

This clonotype was seen ten or more times. The rearrangement uses TRBV5-1 and TRBJ1-1; 9 nucleotides line up with TRBD1. The germline V gene has CDR1 SGHRS and CDR2 YFSETQ. J lost 7 bases, V lost 7 bases, and 14 bases had no gene match. This CDR3 is built from 15 residues. The chain's CDR3 is CASHRTGAFVGEAFF. CDR3 nucleotide sequence: TGCGCCAGCCACCGGACAGGGGCGTTCGTGGGTGAAGCTTTCTTT.

In this sample, this clonotype turned up many times. The V and J genes are TRBV12-3 or TRBV12-4 and TRBJ1-2, with TRBD1 matching over 10 bases. The CDR3 runs to 13 residues. Germline trimming cut 6 bases from V and 5 bases from J; bases unmatched to any gene: 3. The CDR3 protein is CASRDRGGYGYTF. CDR3 coding DNA: TGTGCCAGCAGGGACAGGGGGGGTTATGGCTACACCTTC.

The V call is TRBV3-1, the J call TRBJ2-4; 9 bases align to TRBD2. The CDR3 runs 20 residues. Per the germline V gene, CDR1 is LGHDT and CDR2 is YNNKEL (reference sequence). V gave up 1 base and J gave up 0 bases; unmatched junction bases: 13. The CDR3 here is CASSQVRTSGRLLAKNIQYF. DNA of the CDR3: TGTGCCAGCAGCCAAGTCCGAACTAGCGGGCGACTACTAGCCAAAAACATTCAGTACTTC.

This clonotype was counted many times. V and J are TRBV2 and TRBJ1-2; D unclear. The CDR3 totals 13 residues. V dropped 6 bases and J dropped 7 bases, with 15 bases sitting between them. In germline, CDR1 is SNHLY, CDR2 FYNNEI. In DNA, the CDR3 is TGTGCCAGCAGAACTGCGGGGTGGGGTGGCTACACCTTC. Translated, it gives CASRTAGWGGYTF.

The table lists this clonotype with many counts. V and J are TRBV5-1 and TRBJ1-2; 7 bases map to TRBD1. In germline, CDR1 is SGHRS, CDR2 YFSETQ. Germline trimming cut 4 bases from V and 0 bases from J; bases unmatched to any gene: 12. The CDR3 loop spans 17 amino acids. The CDR3 here is CASSHAGTAFSNYGYTF. In DNA, the CDR3 is TGCGCCAGCAGCCACGCCGGGACAGCGTTTTCTAACTATGGCTACACCTTC.

This clonotype was seen repeatedly, ten times or more. This chain connects TRBV10-3 to TRBJ2-7; D is undetermined. V gave up 0 bases and J gave up 0 bases, with 0 bases separating them. Germline loops: CDR1 ENHRY, CDR2 SYGVKD. The CDR3 has 12 residues. The CDR3: CAISESSYEQYF. The CDR3 DNA is TGTGCCATCAGTGAGTCCTCCTACGAGCAGTACTTC.

Ten or more counts support this clonotype. The chain is built from TRBV10-3 and TRBJ2-3; D is ambiguous. The V end was cut by 10 bases, the J end by 5 bases, with 13 bases between. The germline V gene has CDR1 ENHRY and CDR2 SYGVKD. The CDR3 is 12 amino acids. The DNA for the CDR3 is TGTGCCACCGGGCCCGATGGAGATACGCAGTATTTT. Translation gives CATGPDGDTQYF.

This clonotype has at least ten counts. The J gene is TRBJ2-1, the V gene TRBV24-1, with 7 bases aligning to TRBD1. The CDR3 spans 15 residues. Unmatched junction bases numbered 6, after V lost 1 base and J lost 7 bases. CDR1 is KGHDR, CDR2 SFDVKD, per germline. CDR3 in amino acids: CATSDFGDRANEQFF. Written as DNA, the CDR3 is TGTGCCACCAGTGATTTCGGAGACAGGGCGAATGAGCAGTTCTTC.

This clonotype was observed many times. This sequence joins TRBV5-1 and TRBJ1-1; D gene uncertain. V lost 1 base, J lost 0 bases, and 7 bases lay in between. CDR1 and CDR2 from the germline V gene are SGHRS and YFSETQ. This CDR3 contains 14 residues. The CDR3: CASSLMTMNTEAFF. CDR3 nucleotides: TGCGCCAGCAGCTTGATGACAATGAACACTGAAGCTTTCTTT.

This clonotype occurred many times. The rearrangement uses TRBV5-1 and TRBJ2-3; D unclear. The CDR3 sequence is 14 residues long. Germline CDR1 and CDR2: SGHRS and YFSETQ. The ends were cut back, 5 bases at V and 2 bases at J, with 12 bases in the middle. The DNA for the CDR3 is TGCGCCAGCAGTCAGCGACTCGACACAGATACGCAGTATTTT. Its translation: CASSQRLDTDTQYF.

The sample holds many counts of this clonotype. The chain carries TRBV7-8 and TRBJ2-1; 13 bases align to TRBD2. The germline V gene encodes CDR1 SGHVS and CDR2 FQNEAQ. The V gene end was trimmed by 4 bases and the J gene end by 7 bases; junction bases not matched to a gene: 7. There are 16 residues in the CDR3. DNA for the CDR3: TGTGCCAGCAGCTCCCTACTAGCGGGGGGGGGAAATGAGCAGTTCTTC. Its translation: CASSSLLAGGGNEQFF.

This clonotype occurred many times. V and J are TRBV20-1 and TRBJ1-2; maybe TRBD1 (5 bases). Trimming pared 3 bases from V and 1 base from J, leaving 15 bases between. This CDR3 has 15 residues. Germline V gene sequence: CDR1 DFQATT, CDR2 SNEGSKA (reference sequence). CDR3 sequence: CSARTGGSVNYGYTF. DNA for the CDR3: TGCAGTGCTAGGACGGGGGGGTCGGTTAACTATGGCTACACCTTC.

This clonotype was found many times. This chain uses TRBV20-1 with TRBJ1-2; no firm D call. Per germline, CDR1 DFQATT and CDR2 SNEGSKA (reference sequence). The CDR3 totals 14 residues. The germline V and J ends were trimmed by 0 bases and 3 bases, with 11 bases remaining between them. The CDR3 loop reads CSAREAGNDYGYTF. DNA of the CDR3: TGCAGTGCTAGAGAGGCAGGCAACGACTATGGCTACACCTTC.

Many counts were recorded for this clonotype. The J gene is TRBJ1-6, the V gene TRBV9; D is perhaps TRBD1 (5 bases). The V gene's germline CDR1 is SGDLS and CDR2 YYNGEE. V shed 0 bases and J shed 8 bases, with 12 bases lying between them. The CDR3 length is 15 residues. CDR3 bases: TGTGCCAGCAGCGTAGGGGACTGGCCCGATTCACCCCTCCACTTT. As protein: CASSVGDWPDSPLHF. Drawing the rest from reference TRBV9 and TRBJ1-6, the complete variable domain is DSGVTQTPKHLITATGQRVTLRCSPRSGDLSVYWYQQSLDQGLQFLIQYYNGEERAKGNILERFSAQQFPDLHSELNLSSLELGDSALYFCASSVGDWPDSPLHFGNGTRLTVT.

Many counts were recorded for this clonotype. The rearrangement links TRBV4-1 to TRBJ1-5; possibly TRBD1 for D (5 bases). The germline V and J ends were trimmed by 2 bases and 4 bases, with 12 bases remaining between them. Germline assignment: CDR1 MGHRA and CDR2 YSYEKL. The CDR3 has 15 residues. CDR3 sequence (DNA): TGCGCCAGCAGCCAAATGGGGGGGGTAAATCAGCCCCAGCATTTT. Its protein is CASSQMGGVNQPQHF.